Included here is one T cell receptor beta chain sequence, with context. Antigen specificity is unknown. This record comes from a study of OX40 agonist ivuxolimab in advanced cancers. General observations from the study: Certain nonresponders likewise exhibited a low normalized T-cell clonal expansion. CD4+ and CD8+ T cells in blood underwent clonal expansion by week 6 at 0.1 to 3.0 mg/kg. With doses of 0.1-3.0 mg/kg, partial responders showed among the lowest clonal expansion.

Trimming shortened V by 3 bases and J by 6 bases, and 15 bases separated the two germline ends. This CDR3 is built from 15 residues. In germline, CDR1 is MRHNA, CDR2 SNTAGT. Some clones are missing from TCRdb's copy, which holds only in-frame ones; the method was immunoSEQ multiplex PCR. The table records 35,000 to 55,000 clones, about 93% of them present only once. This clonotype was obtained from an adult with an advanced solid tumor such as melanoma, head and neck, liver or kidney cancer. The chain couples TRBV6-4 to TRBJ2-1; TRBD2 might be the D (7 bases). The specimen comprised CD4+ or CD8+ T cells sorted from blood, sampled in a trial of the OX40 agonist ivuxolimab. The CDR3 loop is CASSEGGGAPNEQFF. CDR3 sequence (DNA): TGTGCCAGCAGTGAAGGGGGGGGAGCCCCCAATGAGCAGTTCTTC.